In its sample, the clone carrying this T cell receptor (beta chain) was seen many times. The data stem from a study of T-cell memory formation after mild COVID-19. Germline CDR1 is SEHNR and CDR2 is FQNEAQ (reference sequence). Trimming took 7 bases from V and 0 from J, leaving 12 bases between them. The CDR3 sequence is 15 residues long. Using its own MiXCR run on the 5' RACE reads, TCRdb lists one record per CDR3 protein. The sample lists hundreds of thousands of distinct CDR3 sequences, about 23% occurring once. Sequenced sample: PBMCs or a T cell subset sorted from them (not recorded which). This sequence originates from an adult woman who had mild COVID-19 (a few samples of this study predate the infection). Cell type and time point are not known. The chain recombines TRBV7-9 with TRBJ1-4, with D unresolved. The CDR3 coding sequence is TGTGCCAGCACGGCATGGTCCGCAACTAATGAAAAACTGTTTTTT. Translated: CASTAWSATNEKLFF. Full variable domain (rest looked up from reference TRBV7-9 and TRBJ1-4): DTGVSQNPRHKITKRGQNVTFRCDPISEHNRLYWYRQTLGQGPEFLTYFQNEAQLEKSRLLSDRFSAERPKGSFSTLEIQRTEQGDSAMYLCASTAWSATNEKLFFGSGTQLSVL.